The 27 T cell receptor beta chains below all came from one sample that was sequenced in a study of T cells in Graves' hyperthyroidism and ophthalmopathy. RNA transcripts served as the template for amplifying TCR beta CDR3 regions. Using the HTBI primer set, a first-round RT-PCR was run on the TCR CDR3. Each CDR3 protein is one row after TCRdb ran MiXCR on the multiplex PCR reads. The sample comprises 300,000 to 450,000 distinct CDR3 sequences, about 15% of which are singletons, and around 20% rests with the top ten. The sequenced sample consisted of blood. These receptors originate from a woman aged 25-40 years with Graves' ophthalmopathy.

In this sample, this clonotype turned up many times. CDR3 amino acids: CASRSTVGETQYF. The CDR3 DNA reads TGTGCCAGCAGGTCGACAGTTGGAGAGACCCAGTACTTC. This chain links TRBV11-2 with TRBJ2-5; D is possibly TRBD1 (5 bases). The CDR3 is 13 residues long. In germline, CDR1 is SGHAT, CDR2 FQNNGV. Trimming removed 6 bases from V and 4 bases from J, with 12 bases in between.

This clonotype was recorded a few times. The chain links TRBV9 to TRBJ2-2; the match to TRBD2 covers 8 bases. The CDR3 loop spans 16 amino acids. V trimming: 0 bases; J trimming: 5 bases; junction bases outside the gene matches: 6. Germline CDR1 SGDLS, CDR2 YYNGEE. The CDR3 region has the DNA TGTGCCAGCAGCGTAGACGCGGGGGGCGCTACCGGGGAGCTGTTTTTT. Translated: CASSVDAGGATGELFF.

The gene calls are TRBV14 and TRBJ1-1; D not certain. CDR3 length: 13 amino acids. Trimming removed 4 bases from V and 0 bases from J, with 6 bases in between. The V gene's germline CDR1 is SGHDN and CDR2 FVKESK. The CDR3 DNA is TGTGCCAGCAGCCGTAACATGAACACTGAAGCTTTCTTT. Protein: CASSRNMNTEAFF.

The J gene is TRBJ1-1, the V gene TRBV6-1; a possible D gene is TRBD1 (6 bases). The CDR3 totals 16 residues. V lost 6 bases to trimming and J lost 4 bases, with 21 bases between them. Looked up from germline, CDR1 is MNHNS and CDR2 is SASEGT. CDR3 DNA sequence: TGTGCCAGCAGAAGACAGGTAACGTCTTCGGGCACTGAAGCTTTCTTT. This encodes CASRRQVTSSGTEAFF.

Ten or more counts support this clonotype. The rearrangement joins TRBV12-3 or TRBV12-4 to TRBJ1-4, with D unclear. The CDR3 is 15 amino acids. V lost 2 bases, J lost 6 bases, and 13 bases lay in between. CDR3 DNA sequence: TGTGCCAGCAGTTTAAGTGGCCAGCGGGATGAAAAACTGTTTTTT. This encodes CASSLSGQRDEKLFF.

V is TRBV7-2 and J is TRBJ2-7; D is possibly TRBD2 (5 bases). The CDR3 spans 14 residues. The germline V gene has CDR1 SGHTA and CDR2 FQGNSA. The V end was cut by 3 bases, the J end by 2 bases, with 11 bases between. CDR3 bases: TGTGCCAGCAGCTTCGGTCGGGGAACCTACGAGCAGTACTTC. This sequence encodes CASSFGRGTYEQYF.

Worth noting for this clonotype: This could be a read error, since a much larger clone is one nucleotide away. The chain carries TRBV20-1 and TRBJ1-2; D is perhaps TRBD1 (6 bases). The CDR3 covers 13 residues. The V and J ends lost 4 bases and 8 bases respectively, with 17 bases between them. The germline CDR1 and CDR2 sequences are DFQATT and SNEGSKA (reference sequence). The CDR3 sequence is CSAKERGAGGYTF. For the CDR3, the DNA is TGCAGTGCTAAAGAACGGGGGGCGGGCGGCTACACCTTC.

This clonotype came up many times. The J gene is TRBJ1-1, the V gene TRBV27; 7 nucleotides agree with TRBD1. The CDR3 runs to 14 residues. Germline CDR1 is MNHEY and CDR2 is SMNVEV (reference sequence). The junction had 3 bases not matched to a gene; V was cut back by 5 bases and J by 0 bases. CDR3 nucleotides: TGTGCCAGCAGTCTCCAGGGGGTGAACACTGAAGCTTTCTTT. As protein: CASSLQGVNTEAFF.

This clonotype was counted many times. J is TRBJ2-7 and V is TRBV18; 8 positions agree with TRBD2. This CDR3 has 15 amino acids. Unmatched junction bases numbered 13, after V lost 6 bases and J lost 6 bases. The germline CDR1 and CDR2 sequences are KGHSH and LQKENI. In DNA, the CDR3 is TGTGCCAGCTCCCCCTCCGGACTAGCCCCTCTCGAGCAGTACTTC. Translation: CASSPSGLAPLEQYF.

In its sample, this clonotype was seen many times. The CDR3 sequence: CASSFEAGETQYF. CDR3 nucleotides: TGTGCCAGCAGCTTCGAGGCGGGAGAGACCCAGTACTTC. The chain links TRBV7-2 to TRBJ2-5, with D possibly being TRBD2 (5 bases). Germline CDR1 reads SGHTA; CDR2 reads FQGNSA. V lost 3 bases, J lost 4 bases, and 9 bases lay in between. The CDR3 has 13 amino acids.

Worth noting for this clonotype: Since no conserved phenylalanine or tryptophan closes the CDR3, a read error is the likely cause. The chain recombines TRBV5-1 with TRBJ2-7; D is uncertain. Trimming pared 0 bases from V and 4 bases from J, leaving 5 bases between. CDR3 length equals 12 residues. The germline CDR1 and CDR2 sequences are SGHRS and YFSETQ. The CDR3 nucleotides are TGCGCCAGCAGCTTGGATGGATACGAGCAGTACCTC. As protein: CASSLDGYEQYL.

This clonotype was recorded many times. The J gene is TRBJ2-5, the V gene TRBV11-1; TRBD1 might be the D (7 bases). The CDR3 spans 14 residues. Germline V gives CDR1 SGHAT, CDR2 FQDESV (reference sequence). The V gene lost 7 bases and the J gene lost 2 bases, with 14 bases spanning the gap. CDR3 sequence: CASTAGQYQETQYF. The CDR3, as DNA: TGTGCCAGCACCGCGGGACAGTATCAAGAGACCCAGTACTTC. The variable domain in full, completed from reference TRBV11-1 and TRBJ2-5, reads EAEVAQSPRYKITEKSQAVAFWCDPISGHATLYWYRQILGQGPELLVQFQDESVVDDSQLPKDRFSAERLKGVDSTLKIQPAELGDSAMYLCASTAGQYQETQYFGPGTRLLVL.

This clonotype was seen repeatedly, ten times or more. Here the CDR3 DNA reads TGCAGTGCTAGAGGGGGTGAGGTACTCAATCAGCCCCAGCATTTT. It is translated as CSARGGEVLNQPQHF. The genes are TRBV20-1 and TRBJ1-5, with D unresolved. V lost 1 base, J lost 3 bases, and 13 bases lay in between. The length of the CDR3 is 15 residues. Looked up from germline, CDR1 is DFQATT and CDR2 is SNEGSKA (reference sequence).

A note on this clonotype: A much larger clone sits a single nucleotide away, making a read error possible. V and J are TRBV15 and TRBJ2-7; no definite D call. This CDR3 has 15 residues. Germline V gene data show CDR1 as LNHNV and CDR2 as YYDKDF (reference sequence). In nucleotides, the CDR3 is TGTGCCATCAGCACCCGGGCAGTTCTTATCCACGAGCAGTACTTC. The encoded protein is CAISTRAVLIHEQYF.

This clonotype showed up many times. This chain links TRBV28 with TRBJ2-1, with D perhaps matching TRBD1 (5 bases). Germline assignment: CDR1 MDHEN and CDR2 SYDVKM. The CDR3 is 15 residues long. V was shortened by 3 bases and J by 5 bases, with 14 bases between the two germline ends. The CDR3 loop reads CASSFYDSRDNEQFF. As DNA, the CDR3 is TGTGCCAGCAGTTTTTATGACAGTAGGGACAATGAGCAGTTCTTC.

This clonotype was observed a handful of times. This chain joins TRBV6-1 and TRBJ1-1, with 7 bases matching TRBD1. The V segment lost 5 bases and the J segment 3 bases; nucleotides outside the gene matches: 3. Germline CDR1 reads MNHNS; CDR2 reads SASEGT. The CDR3 covers 13 residues. CDR3: CASSHRGDTEAFF. The CDR3, as DNA: TGTGCCAGCAGTCACAGGGGTGACACTGAAGCTTTCTTT.

The J gene is TRBJ2-1, the V gene TRBV5-6; 7 nucleotides align to TRBD1. This CDR3 region has 16 residues. The germline CDR1 and CDR2 sequences are SGHDT and YYEEEE. V dropped 3 bases and J dropped 5; count of bases not matched to a gene: 11. The DNA of the CDR3 is TGTGCCAGCAGCTCTACAACCGGGACAGTACACAATGAGCAGTTCTTC. Translating it yields CASSSTTGTVHNEQFF.

The V gene is TRBV14, the J gene TRBJ1-1; no clear D. This CDR3 comprises 16 residues. Per germline, CDR1 SGHDN and CDR2 FVKESK. Between the trimmed V and J ends, which lost 1 base and 5 bases, there was a span of 17 bases. The CDR3 DNA sequence: TGTGCCAGCAGCCAAGTTCCGGGATGGGGTTGGACTGAAGCTTTCTTT. This codes for CASSQVPGWGWTEAFF.

This chain connects TRBV29-1 to TRBJ1-3; D is unclear. Germline-derived CDR1 and CDR2 are SQVTM and ANQGSEA. The CDR3 has 13 amino acids. The V and J ends lost 2 bases and 0 bases respectively, with 5 bases between them. DNA for the CDR3: TGCAGCGTTGAACTTAACTCTGGAAACACCATATATTTT. Encoded protein: CSVELNSGNTIYF.

This clonotype was recorded many times. This chain links TRBV12-3 or TRBV12-4 with TRBJ1-2; D may be TRBD1 (5 bases). Trimming removed 2 bases at V and 4 bases at J, with 8 bases between. The CDR3 has 13 residues. This CDR3 is CASSLLRGYGYTF. In DNA form, the CDR3 reads TGTGCCAGCAGTTTATTGAGGGGCTATGGCTACACCTTC.

This clonotype was counted many times. This chain uses TRBV7-9 with TRBJ2-7; 7 bases line up with TRBD2. CDR3 length equals 15 residues. With V trimmed by 2 bases and J by 0 bases, 4 bases remained unmatched. From germline, CDR1 is SEHNR and CDR2 FQNEAQ (reference sequence). Here the CDR3 reads CASSLIQRGSYEQYF. The CDR3 nucleotides read TGTGCCAGCAGCTTAATCCAGCGGGGCTCCTACGAGCAGTACTTC. Looking up the rest from reference TRBV7-9 and TRBJ2-7 gives the full variable domain: DTGVSQNPRHKITKRGQNVTFRCDPISEHNRLYWYRQTLGQGPEFLTYFQNEAQLEKSRLLSDRFSAERPKGSFSTLEIQRTEQGDSAMYLCASSLIQRGSYEQYFGPGTRLTVT.

This chain uses TRBV19 with TRBJ2-2; 7 bases align to TRBD2. The germline gives CDR1 LNHDA, CDR2 SQIVND (reference sequence). The CDR3 spans 15 residues. V lost 2 bases to trimming and J lost 7 bases; unmatched junction nucleotides: 7. This CDR3 is CASSIKGPSGGELFF. The CDR3 bases are TGTGCCAGTAGTATAAAAGGCCCTAGCGGCGGGGAGCTGTTTTTT. The full variable domain, its missing parts supplied by reference TRBV19 and TRBJ2-2, is DGGITQSPKYLFRKEGQNVTLSCEQNLNHDAMYWYRQDPGQGLRLIYYSQIVNDFQKGDIAEGYSVSREKKESFPLTVTSAQKNPTAFYLCASSIKGPSGGELFFGEGSRLTVL.

The chain carries TRBV12-3 or TRBV12-4 and TRBJ1-2, with no clear D. V lost 1 base and J 5 bases, leaving 8 bases between the germline ends. This CDR3 region has 13 residues. CDR3 sequence (DNA): TGTGCCAGCAGTTTAGGGGGTCGGTATGGCTACACCTTC. It yields the protein CASSLGGRYGYTF.

V gene TRBV6-1 combines with J gene TRBJ2-6; D is ambiguous. CDR1 is MNHNS, CDR2 SASEGT, per germline. The CDR3 loop spans 14 amino acids. The ends were cut back, 3 bases at V and 4 bases at J, with 7 bases in the middle. CDR3 loop: CASSEVGGANVLTF. In nucleotides, the CDR3 is TGTGCCAGCAGTGAGGTAGGCGGGGCCAACGTCCTGACTTTC.

This clonotype was observed once. This may arise from a read error, as a much more abundant clone is one base away. V is TRBV7-3 and J is TRBJ1-1; a weak D match, TRBD1 (5 bases). The CDR3 is made up of 15 amino acids. Germline CDR1 SGHTA, CDR2 FQGTGA. CDR3 protein: CASSLIRGNNTVAFF. DNA of the CDR3: TGTGCCAGCAGCTTGATCCGGGGCAACAACACTGTAGCTTTCTTT. Together with reference TRBV7-3 and TRBJ1-1, the CDR3 gives the full variable domain: GAGVSQTPSNKVTEKGKYVELRCDPISGHTALYWYRQSLGQGPEFLIYFQGTGAADDSGLPNDRFFAVRPEGSVSTLKIQRTERGDSAVYLCASSLIRGNNTVAFFGQGTRLTVV.

Only a few counts were recorded for this clonotype. A read error is possible here, since a much larger clone lies one base away. This rearrangement joins TRBV2 to TRBJ2-3; 7 bases are shared with TRBD1. In germline, CDR1 is SNHLY, CDR2 FYNNEI. Losses at the gene ends were 5 bases for V and 4 bases for J; bases not matched to a gene: 9. The length of the CDR3 is 15 residues. CDR3 in amino acids: CASSTARGWADTQYF. DNA of the CDR3: TGTGCCAGCAGTACAGCCAGGGGGTGGGCAGATACGCAGTATTTT.

This clonotype occurred many times. This chain uses TRBV27 with TRBJ1-1; D ambiguous. CDR3 length equals 13 residues. Germline-derived CDR1 and CDR2 are MNHEY and SMNVEV (reference sequence). Trimming stripped 10 bases from V and 0 bases from J, with 12 bases between. The CDR3 here is CATRHFMNTEAFF. The CDR3 nucleotides read TGTGCCACCCGACACTTCATGAACACTGAAGCTTTCTTT.